Below are 23 T cell receptor beta chains sequenced from a single sample in a study of cytomegalovirus exposure and HLA in healthy donors. Use of 60 Vbeta and 13 Jbeta primers characterized the PCR. The method was immunoSEQ multiplex PCR; TCRdb's version includes in-frame clones alone and lacks a portion of them. The data contain about 110,000 clones, roughly 70% of them seen just once; the ten biggest clones take up 5.4%. The sample taken for sequencing was PBMCs. All receptors come from a woman between 65 and 79 years old in good health and CMV-seropositive.

DNA of the CDR3: TGTGCCAGCAGCAACACCGGGGTAAACCCCTACGAGCAGTACTTC. Its translation: CASSNTGVNPYEQYF. The V gene is TRBV7-9, the J gene TRBJ2-7, with TRBD2 as a possible D gene (5 bases). CDR1 and CDR2 (germline): SEHNR, FQNEAQ (reference sequence). Trimming cost V 5 bases and J 2 bases, with 16 bases left between them. The CDR3 consists of 15 residues.

The chain carries TRBV5-1 and TRBJ1-4; TRBD1 agrees at 8 bases. CDR3 length equals 14 residues. The ends lost 3 bases at V and 8 bases at J; junction bases unmatched: 6. Germline assignment: CDR1 SGHRS and CDR2 YFSETQ. The CDR3 protein is CASSSGQGGEKLFF. The CDR3 DNA is TGCGCCAGCAGCTCCGGACAGGGAGGAGAAAAACTGTTTTTT.

This chain uses TRBV7-9 with TRBJ1-2; D unresolved. Trimming removed 5 bases from V and 6 bases from J, with 10 bases in between. The CDR3 sequence is 12 residues long. Germline V gives CDR1 SEHNR, CDR2 FQNEAQ (reference sequence). The CDR3: CASSQSDHGYTF. The CDR3 DNA is TGTGCCAGCAGCCAGAGCGATCATGGCTACACCTTC.

The chain combines TRBV29-1 with TRBJ2-1; maybe TRBD2 (6 bases). This CDR3 contains 13 residues. Germline values: CDR1 SQVTM, CDR2 ANQGSEA. V lost 4 bases to trimming and J lost 9 bases, with 16 bases between them. CDR3 residues: CSVGLGGYREQFF. The CDR3 DNA follows: TGCAGCGTTGGCCTGGGGGGTTATCGTGAGCAGTTCTTC.

The CDR3 DNA reads as TGCGCCAGCAGCCGCTTGGCCCAGGGGGGACTAGGAGGGACTGAAGCTTTCTTT. Encoded protein: CASSRLAQGGLGGTEAFF. This sequence joins TRBV5-1 and TRBJ1-1; 7 bases match TRBD1. Germline values: CDR1 SGHRS, CDR2 YFSETQ. The length of the CDR3 is 18 residues. The junction had 20 bases not matched to a gene; V was cut back by 4 bases and J by 5 bases.

This chain links TRBV9 with TRBJ2-1, with D possibly TRBD2 on 6 matching bases. CDR3 length equals 14 residues. Trimming shortened V by 0 bases and J by 7 bases, and 11 bases separated the two germline ends. Germline V CDR1 and CDR2: SGDLS, YYNGEE. In DNA form, the CDR3 reads TGTGCCAGCAGCGTAGTCCCGGAGGGGAATGAGCAGTTCTTC. Amino acids: CASSVVPEGNEQFF.

This clone was seen more than once but under ten times. The DNA of the CDR3 is TGTGCCAGTAGTATTGACAGAGCTGGGGCCAACGTCCTGACTTTC. Translated, it gives CASSIDRAGANVLTF. The gene calls are TRBV19 and TRBJ2-6; the D gene is possibly TRBD1 (5 bases). CDR1 and CDR2 from the germline V gene are LNHDA and SQIVND (reference sequence). The CDR3 has 15 residues. Trimming left V 3 bases short and J 2 bases short, with 8 bases between.

This clone turned up a few times. V usage is TRBV4-1 and J usage is TRBJ1-2; D is unclear. V gave up 8 bases and J gave up 1 base, with 14 bases separating them. CDR1 and CDR2 from the germline V gene are MGHRA and YSYEKL. CDR3 length equals 14 residues. The DNA of the CDR3 is TGCGCCAGCTCAAGCCAAACCCTTAACTATGGCTACACCTTC. This encodes CASSSQTLNYGYTF.

This clone was seen more than once but under ten times. This chain links TRBV6-1 with TRBJ2-7; weak D call: TRBD1 (6 bases). Germline lookup yields CDR1 MNHNS and CDR2 SASEGT. Trimming took off 6 bases at V and 2 bases at J, with 17 bases between the two ends. The CDR3 consists of 15 residues. As DNA, the CDR3 is TGTGCCAGCAGGGGGAGCACAGGGATACCCTACGAGCAGTACTTC. It specifies CASRGSTGIPYEQYF.

The chain carries TRBV19 and TRBJ1-5; 7 bases align to TRBD1. With 5 bases clipped from V and 0 bases from J, the junction kept 4 bases outside the gene matches. The CDR3 extends over 15 amino acids. Germline V gene data show CDR1 as LNHDA and CDR2 as SQIVND (reference sequence). CDR3 region: CASSLTGNSNQPQHF. The CDR3 DNA reads as TGTGCCAGTAGTTTGACAGGGAATAGCAATCAGCCCCAGCATTTT.

The chain has TRBV5-6 and TRBJ2-5, with TRBD2 matching 12 bases. The germline gives CDR1 SGHDT, CDR2 YYEEEE. This CDR3 has 17 amino acids. V lost 2 bases to trimming and J lost 4 bases; unmatched junction nucleotides: 9. The CDR3 is CASSLATSGGMGETQYF. The CDR3 DNA follows: TGTGCCAGCAGCTTAGCAACTAGCGGGGGGATGGGAGAGACCCAGTACTTC.

For the CDR3, the DNA is TGTGCCAGCAGCCGGACCGGGACAGGGGAAGAGACCCAGTACTTC. It translates to CASSRTGTGEETQYF. The chain carries TRBV6-5 and TRBJ2-5; TRBD1 agrees at 10 bases. Germline V gives CDR1 MNHEY, CDR2 SVGAGI. After removal of 6 bases from V and 3 bases from J, the junction contained 7 bases not matched to a gene. CDR3 size: 15 residues.

This clone was recorded a few times. V gene TRBV30 combines with J gene TRBJ2-7; D uncertain. Germline loops: CDR1 GTSNPN, CDR2 SVGIG (reference sequence). V shed 2 bases and J shed 3 bases, with 8 bases lying between them. This CDR3 region has 12 residues. In nucleotides, the CDR3 is TGTGCCTGGAGTAGCCAGGTCTACGAGCAGTACTTC. It is translated as CAWSSQVYEQYF. The full variable domain, rest sourced from reference TRBV30 and TRBJ2-7, is SQTIHQWPATLVQPVGSPLSLECTVEGTSNPNLYWYRQAAGRGLQLLFYSVGIGQISSEVPQNLSASRPQDRQFILSSKKLLLSDSGFYLCAWSSQVYEQYFGPGTRLTVT.

In DNA form, the CDR3 reads TGCGCCAGCAGCATCGGGACAGGGGGCCAAGAGACCCAGTACTTC. Translated: CASSIGTGGQETQYF. This rearrangement joins TRBV5-1 to TRBJ2-5, with 11 bases matching TRBD1. CDR3 length: 15 amino acids. Germline CDR1 and CDR2: SGHRS and YFSETQ. With 4 bases clipped from V and 1 base from J, the junction kept 3 bases outside the gene matches. The whole variable domain, filled in from reference TRBV5-1 and TRBJ2-5, reads KAGVTQTPRYLIKTRGQQVTLSCSPISGHRSVSWYQQTPGQGLQFLFEYFSETQRNKGNFPGRFSGRQFSNSRSEMNVSTLELGDSALYLCASSIGTGGQETQYFGPGTRLLVL.

This chain connects TRBV7-8 to TRBJ1-5; 7 nucleotides align to TRBD1. The CDR3 is 15 amino acids. Germline CDR1 and CDR2: SGHVS and FQNEAQ. J lost 6 bases, V lost 2 bases, and 7 bases had no gene match. The CDR3 is CASSLLASGGQPQHF. The CDR3 DNA follows: TGTGCCAGCAGCTTATTAGCGTCAGGGGGTCAGCCCCAGCATTTT.

The sample holds one count of this clone. The rearrangement uses TRBV7-9 and TRBJ1-3; D not resolved. Looked up from germline, CDR1 is SEHNR and CDR2 is FQNEAQ (reference sequence). V lost 2 bases and J lost 1, with 12 bases in between. The CDR3 runs to 16 residues. CDR3 in amino acids: CASSLREIPSGNTIYF. Here the CDR3 DNA reads TGTGCCAGCAGCTTACGAGAGATACCTTCTGGAAACACCATATATTTT. Full variable domain (missing parts from reference TRBV7-9 and TRBJ1-3): DTGVSQNPRHKITKRGQNVTFRCDPISEHNRLYWYRQTLGQGPEFLTYFQNEAQLEKSRLLSDRFSAERPKGSFSTLEIQRTEQGDSAMYLCASSLREIPSGNTIYFGEGSWLTVV.

This chain uses TRBV6-5 with TRBJ1-3, with D tentatively TRBD1 (5 bases). This CDR3 is built from 15 residues. V was clipped by 5 bases and J by 0 bases, with 11 bases between them. The germline CDR1 and CDR2 sequences are MNHEY and SVGAGI. CDR3 amino acids: CASSTTGGSGNTIYF. The CDR3 DNA reads as TGTGCCAGCAGTACAACCGGGGGCTCTGGAAACACCATATATTTT.

The chain has TRBV7-2 and TRBJ1-1, with a weak D call TRBD1 (5 bases). CDR1 is SGHTA, CDR2 FQGNSA, per germline. V lost 3 bases and J 4 bases, leaving 24 bases between the germline ends. The CDR3 runs to 18 residues. CDR3 bases: TGTGCCAGCAGCTTCCCTATGACGGGGGTCTATAGGGGCACTGAAGCTTTCTTT. Protein sequence: CASSFPMTGVYRGTEAFF.

The chain has TRBV18 and TRBJ2-5, with TRBD1 matching 7 bases. Trimming removed 6 bases from V and 2 bases from J; junction bases left unmatched: 3. The CDR3 is 13 residues long. Germline V CDR1 and CDR2: KGHSH, LQKENI. CDR3 bases: TGTGCCAGCTCCCGGGACAGACAAGAGACCCAGTACTTC. As protein: CASSRDRQETQYF. Complete variable domain (other parts from reference TRBV18 and TRBJ2-5): NAGVMQNPRHLVRRRGQEARLRCSPMKGHSHVYWYRQLPEEGLKFMVYLQKENIIDESGMPKERFSAEFPKEGPSILRIQQVVRGDSAAYFCASSRDRQETQYFGPGTRLLVL.

The chain recombines TRBV9 with TRBJ1-1; weak D call: TRBD1 (6 bases). The V gene lost 0 bases and the J gene lost 0 bases, with 12 bases spanning the gap. This CDR3 contains 16 residues. The germline CDR1 and CDR2 sequences are SGDLS and YYNGEE. In DNA, the CDR3 is TGTGCCAGCAGCGTAGGAACAGGGAGCATGAACACTGAAGCTTTCTTT. Translation: CASSVGTGSMNTEAFF. Together with reference TRBV9 and TRBJ1-1, the CDR3 gives the full variable domain: DSGVTQTPKHLITATGQRVTLRCSPRSGDLSVYWYQQSLDQGLQFLIQYYNGEERAKGNILERFSAQQFPDLHSELNLSSLELGDSALYFCASSVGTGSMNTEAFFGQGTRLTVV.

CDR3 protein: CASSYQRTGHNEQFF. Here the CDR3 DNA reads TGTGCCAGCAGTTACCAACGGACAGGGCACAATGAGCAGTTCTTC. The chain employs TRBV6-6 and TRBJ2-1; 8 bases line up with TRBD1. This CDR3 is built from 15 residues. V lost 2 bases and J lost 5; bases outside the gene matches: 5. Germline values: CDR1 MNHNY, CDR2 SVGAGI (reference sequence).

This sequence joins TRBV6-1 and TRBJ2-5; 12 bases are a match to TRBD1. The CDR3 sequence is 15 residues long. Losses at the gene ends were 7 bases for V and 5 bases for J; bases not matched to a gene: 8. The germline CDR1 and CDR2 sequences are MNHNS and SASEGT. CDR3 region: CASTDGTGGAETQYF. CDR3 bases: TGTGCCAGCACTGACGGGACAGGGGGCGCGGAGACCCAGTACTTC.

The chain employs TRBV5-1 and TRBJ1-4, with TRBD1 as a possible D gene (6 bases). The CDR3 is 14 residues long. Trimming removed 4 bases at V and 4 bases at J, with 11 bases between. Germline lookup yields CDR1 SGHRS and CDR2 YFSETQ. CDR3 sequence: CASSQGQINEKLFF. CDR3 in DNA: TGCGCCAGCAGCCAAGGACAGATTAATGAAAAACTGTTTTTT.